One and the same sample provided the 11 T cell receptor beta chains below, sequenced in a study of PD-1 blockade in classical Hodgkin lymphoma. Assay: immunoSEQ multiplex PCR; the TCRdb copy retains only in-frame clones and omits some. The table includes 17,000 or so clones, 85% detected once. After autologous stem cell transplantation all patients relapsed, and prior brentuximab vedotin exposure differed between cohorts. Magnetic negative selection was used to purify CD4+ T cells from thawed PBMCs. Material: CD4+ T cells from blood, obtained at baseline. The receptor source for this set is a human donor with classical Hodgkin lymphoma.

A remark on this clone: One end of the junction is discordant with germline, which a read error may explain. The rearrangement joins TRBV7-2 to TRBJ2-7, with D perhaps matching TRBD2 (5 bases). Germline V gene sequence: CDR1 SGHTA, CDR2 FQGNSA. The CDR3 extends over 17 amino acids. CDR3 sequence (DNA): TGTGCCAGCAGCTTAGTACACACGGGGTACCTCTCCTACGGGCAGTACTTC. The encoded protein is CASSLVHTGYLSYGQYF.

This chain connects TRBV29-1 to TRBJ1-1; D is possibly TRBD1 (5 bases). The ends were cut back, 2 bases at V and 3 bases at J, with 10 bases in the middle. Germline values: CDR1 SQVTM, CDR2 ANQGSEA. The CDR3 runs to 13 residues. Written as DNA, the CDR3 is TGCAGCGTTGAATTTGGGGGGTACACTGAAGCTTTCTTT. Amino acid sequence: CSVEFGGYTEAFF.

The chain combines TRBV2 with TRBJ2-1, with TRBD2 matching over 13 bases. Unmatched junction bases numbered 7, after V lost 6 bases and J lost 8 bases. CDR1 is SNHLY and CDR2 is FYNNEI in the germline V gene. The CDR3 totals 15 residues. This chain's CDR3 is CASRGGLAGLDEQFF. CDR3 nucleotide sequence: TGTGCCAGCAGGGGGGGACTAGCGGGATTAGATGAGCAGTTCTTC.

The V and J genes are TRBV7-2 and TRBJ2-3; TRBD2 might be the D (6 bases). This CDR3 is built from 17 residues. Trimming took off 0 bases at V and 1 base at J, with 14 bases between the two ends. Germline assignment: CDR1 SGHTA and CDR2 FQGNSA. Written as DNA, the CDR3 is TGTGCCAGCAGCTTAGCGCGGGCACTAGCCGGCACAGATACGCAGTATTTT. The encoded protein is CASSLARALAGTDTQYF. Looking up the rest from reference TRBV7-2 and TRBJ2-3 gives the full variable domain: GAGVSQSPSNKVTEKGKDVELRCDPISGHTALYWYRQSLGQGLEFLIYFQGNSAPDKSGLPSDRFSAERTGGSVSTLTIQRTQQEDSAVYLCASSLARALAGTDTQYFGPGTRLTVL.

This sequence joins TRBV2 and TRBJ1-4; D unclear. The length of the CDR3 is 17 residues. V was cut by 9 bases and J by 0 bases, with 20 bases left in between. Germline lookup yields CDR1 SNHLY and CDR2 FYNNEI. CDR3 sequence (DNA): TGTGCCAGTCAAGTGAAGGTCTACTCTGCAACTAATGAAAAACTGTTTTTT. Translating it yields CASQVKVYSATNEKLFF. Drawing the rest from reference TRBV2 and TRBJ1-4, the complete variable domain is EPEVTQTPSHQVTQMGQEVILRCVPISNHLYFYWYRQILGQKVEFLVSFYNNEISEKSEIFDDQFSVERPDGSNFTLKIRSTKLEDSAMYFCASQVKVYSATNEKLFFGSGTQLSVL.

The chain combines TRBV5-1 with TRBJ1-1; D unclear. Germline loops: CDR1 SGHRS, CDR2 YFSETQ. This CDR3 is built from 16 residues. The V end lost 0 bases, the J end lost 0 bases, and 12 bases lay between the germline ends. CDR3 DNA: TGCGCCAGCAGCTTGGTTGGGTTCATAGTGAACACTGAAGCTTTCTTT. This gives the protein CASSLVGFIVNTEAFF. The full variable domain, rest sourced from reference TRBV5-1 and TRBJ1-1, is KAGVTQTPRYLIKTRGQQVTLSCSPISGHRSVSWYQQTPGQGLQFLFEYFSETQRNKGNFPGRFSGRQFSNSRSEMNVSTLELGDSALYLCASSLVGFIVNTEAFFGQGTRLTVV.

The rearrangement joins TRBV7-9 to TRBJ2-7, with 9 bases lining up with TRBD1. V was clipped by 2 bases and J by 3 bases; unmatched bases: 14. Germline V gene sequence: CDR1 SEHNR, CDR2 FQNEAQ (reference sequence). The CDR3 totals 18 residues. The CDR3 DNA sequence: TGTGCCAGCAGCTTAAAAGCCCCTCCGGGACAGGGTGACTACGAGCAGTACTTC. The encoded protein is CASSLKAPPGQGDYEQYF.

The gene calls are TRBV5-4 and TRBJ2-1, with D unclear. V shed 2 bases and J shed 3 bases, with 0 bases lying between them. Germline assignment: CDR1 SGHNT and CDR2 YYREEE (reference sequence). This CDR3 has 11 residues. CDR3 in amino acids: CASSFYNEQFF. The CDR3 nucleotides are TGTGCCAGCAGCTTCTACAATGAGCAGTTCTTC. Looking up the rest from reference TRBV5-4 and TRBJ2-1 gives the full variable domain: ETGVTQSPTHLIKTRGQQVTLRCSSQSGHNTVSWYQQALGQGPQFIFQYYREEENGRGNFPPRFSGLQFPNYSSELNVNALELDDSALYLCASSFYNEQFFGPGTRLTVL.

The chain links TRBV2 to TRBJ1-1; the D gene is possibly TRBD1 (5 bases). Germline CDR1 reads SNHLY; CDR2 reads FYNNEI. The CDR3 has 13 residues. The V end lost 6 bases, the J end lost 5 bases, and 13 bases lay between the germline ends. The CDR3 sequence is CASRGRWGTEAFF. The CDR3 nucleotides are TGTGCCAGCAGAGGGCGATGGGGGACTGAAGCTTTCTTT.

The chain couples TRBV6-5 to TRBJ1-4; 7 bases line up with TRBD1. CDR1 MNHEY and CDR2 SVGAGI come from the germline V gene. J gave up 4 bases and V 0 bases, and 5 bases lay outside the gene matches. This CDR3 region has 16 residues. In DNA, the CDR3 is TGTGCCAGCAGTTACTCGCACAGGGGATTTAATGAAAAACTGTTTTTT. Translated, it gives CASSYSHRGFNEKLFF.

This sequence joins TRBV11-2 and TRBJ2-7; weak D call: TRBD1 (5 bases). From germline, CDR1 is SGHAT and CDR2 FQNNGV. The CDR3 runs 15 residues. Between the trimmed V and J ends, which lost 2 bases and 2 bases, there was a span of 13 bases. The CDR3 here is CASSLRASGPYEQYF. The CDR3, as DNA: TGTGCCAGCAGCTTACGGGCGTCAGGGCCCTACGAGCAGTACTTC.